A single sample is the source of the 31 T cell receptor beta chains below, sequenced in a study of radiation and T cells in renal cell carcinoma. The assay was immunoSEQ multiplex PCR, and TCRdb's table has in-frame clones only and misses some. The top ten clones hold around a sixth of a sample with approximately 150,000 clones, 70% to 90% of them seen once. As for time point: blood 4 weeks post-SBRT, at nephrectomy. As for treatment: 15 Gy SBRT to primary tumor, nephrectomy 4 weeks later. Specimen: blood, collected from a patient whose treatment included radiotherapy and nephrectomy. All receptors derive from a woman in her forties or fifties with renal cell carcinoma.

This chain uses TRBV2 with TRBJ2-5; 10 bases agree with TRBD2. With V trimmed by 7 bases and J by 2 bases, 10 bases remained unmatched. This CDR3 is built from 16 residues. The germline V gene has CDR1 SNHLY and CDR2 FYNNEI. CDR3 in amino acids: CASNARTSGTQETQYF. The DNA for the CDR3 is TGTGCCAGCAACGCCCGGACTAGCGGAACGCAAGAGACCCAGTACTTC.

The chain employs TRBV9 and TRBJ1-3; D unresolved. V dropped 4 bases and J dropped 0 bases, with 17 bases sitting between them. This CDR3 comprises 17 residues. The germline V gene has CDR1 SGDLS and CDR2 YYNGEE. Written as DNA, the CDR3 is TGTGCCAGCAGCTCACGGATTATGGGGAGCTCTGGAAACACCATATATTTT. Protein product: CASSSRIMGSSGNTIYF.

The CDR3 DNA follows: TGTGCCAGCCTCGGACAGTTGAACACTGAAGCTTTCTTT. Its protein is CASLGQLNTEAFF. The chain is built from TRBV28 and TRBJ1-1, with D possibly TRBD1 on 6 matching bases. Per the germline V gene, CDR1 is MDHEN and CDR2 is SYDVKM. The CDR3 covers 13 residues. With 8 bases removed from V and 0 bases from J, the gap between germline ends came to 10 bases. The entire variable domain, with the rest obtained from reference TRBV28 and TRBJ1-1, is as follows: DVKVTQSSRYLVKRTGEKVFLECVQDMDHENMFWYRQDPGLGLRLIYFSYDVKMKEKGDIPEGYSVSREKKERFSLILESASTNQTSMYLCASLGQLNTEAFFGQGTRLTVV.

This chain connects TRBV7-9 to TRBJ1-2, with 10 bases identical to TRBD1. J lost 7 bases, V lost 4 bases, and 18 bases had no gene match. This CDR3 is 18 amino acids long. Germline assignment: CDR1 SEHNR and CDR2 FQNEAQ (reference sequence). This CDR3 reads CASSSKAQGQGGVLGYTF. The CDR3 coding sequence is TGTGCCAGCAGCTCGAAGGCCCAAGGACAGGGGGGAGTTCTTGGCTACACCTTC.

This chain connects TRBV28 to TRBJ2-3; TRBD1 agrees at 7 bases. From germline, CDR1 is MDHEN and CDR2 SYDVKM. This CDR3 has 14 residues. With 7 bases clipped from V and 8 bases from J, the junction kept 12 bases outside the gene matches. For the CDR3, the DNA is TGTGCCAGCACCCTCGGGACAGCACAGGGTACGCAGTATTTT. Translating gives CASTLGTAQGTQYF.

The chain employs TRBV4-2 and TRBJ2-1, with TRBD2 identical over 7 bases. This CDR3 spans 14 amino acids. Germline-derived CDR1 and CDR2 are LGHNA and YNFKEQ. J gave up 9 bases and V 1 base, and 6 bases lay outside the gene matches. Here the CDR3 reads CASSQARESGEQFF. CDR3 bases: TGTGCCAGCAGCCAAGCGCGGGAGAGCGGTGAGCAGTTCTTC.

V is TRBV7-3 and J is TRBJ2-5, with D maybe TRBD2 (7 bases). V lost 5 bases, J lost 4 bases, and 17 bases lay in between. Germline CDR1 SGHTA, CDR2 FQGTGA. The CDR3 is 15 amino acids. The CDR3, as DNA: TGTGCCAGCAGCCAGGGGCGGGGGATAAGAGAGACCCAGTACTTC. Its protein product is CASSQGRGIRETQYF.

The rearrangement uses TRBV9 and TRBJ1-1; D is uncertain. This CDR3 spans 14 amino acids. Looked up from germline, CDR1 is SGDLS and CDR2 is YYNGEE. V lost 0 bases and J 4 bases, leaving 10 bases between the germline ends. The CDR3 loop reads CASSVVPGGTEAFF. The CDR3 DNA is TGTGCCAGCAGCGTAGTACCCGGAGGCACTGAAGCTTTCTTT.

This clone was picked up one time. This chain connects TRBV9 to TRBJ1-3; D gene unclear. CDR3 size: 15 residues. The V gene lost 0 bases and the J gene lost 3 bases, with 10 bases spanning the gap. Germline loops: CDR1 SGDLS, CDR2 YYNGEE. CDR3 in DNA: TGTGCCAGCAGCGTAGGGACCCTCGTTGGAAACACCATATATTTT. This translates into CASSVGTLVGNTIYF.

The rearrangement joins TRBV18 to TRBJ2-2; 12 nucleotides line up with TRBD2. In germline, CDR1 is KGHSH, CDR2 LQKENI. The CDR3 runs to 16 residues. V lost 3 bases, J lost 4 bases, and 3 bases stayed unmatched. CDR3 DNA: TGTGCCAGCTCACCGATGACTAGCGGGGGCACCGGGGAGCTGTTTTTT. Translating gives CASSPMTSGGTGELFF.

The chain couples TRBV5-5 to TRBJ2-3; the D gene is possibly TRBD2 (6 bases). Trimming cost V 3 bases and J 5 bases, with 19 bases left between them. The CDR3 covers 16 residues. In germline, CDR1 is SGHKS, CDR2 YYEKEE (reference sequence). DNA of the CDR3: TGTGCCAGCAGCTCTTCGGGACTGCCCGCGAGAGATACGCAGTATTTT. Translating it yields CASSSSGLPARDTQYF.

The V and J genes are TRBV10-3 and TRBJ2-2; TRBD2 is a possible D gene (5 bases). This CDR3 has 15 amino acids. V dropped 10 bases and J dropped 5 bases, with 20 bases sitting between them. CDR1 is ENHRY, CDR2 SYGVKD, per germline. CDR3 bases: TGTGCCAGCAGGTTTGAGGGATCCTGGACCGGGGAGCTGTTTTTT. Protein: CASRFEGSWTGELFF.

This clone showed up just a few times. This chain joins TRBV10-3 and TRBJ1-5, with 8 bases lining up with TRBD1. The CDR3 contains 14 residues. Losses at the gene ends were 4 bases for V and 2 bases for J; bases not matched to a gene: 1. In germline, CDR1 is ENHRY, CDR2 SYGVKD. CDR3 in DNA: TGTGCCATCAGTGCGGACAGGGGCAATCAGCCCCAGCATTTT. This translates into CAISADRGNQPQHF.

The chain couples TRBV7-6 to TRBJ1-1; weak D call: TRBD1 (5 bases). The CDR3 length is 15 residues. Germline CDR1 and CDR2: SGHVS and FNYEAQ. Trimming pared 1 base from V and 1 base from J, leaving 10 bases between. CDR3 in DNA: TGTGCCAGCAGCTTAGTAAGGGGAGGGAACACTGAAGCTTTCTTT. This gives the protein CASSLVRGGNTEAFF. Based on the CDR3 plus reference TRBV7-6 and TRBJ1-1, the full variable domain is GAGVSQSPRYKVTKRGQDVALRCDPISGHVSLYWYRQALGQGPEFLTYFNYEAQQDKSGLPNDRFSAERPEGSISTLTIQRTEQRDSAMYRCASSLVRGGNTEAFFGQGTRLTVV.

The chain carries TRBV18 and TRBJ2-7; D uncertain. V lost 0 bases to trimming and J lost 3 bases, with 12 bases between them. The germline gives CDR1 KGHSH, CDR2 LQKENI. CDR3 length: 15 residues. CDR3 sequence: CASSPPSQTLYEQYF. The CDR3 nucleotides are TGTGCCAGCTCACCACCATCACAAACCCTCTACGAGCAGTACTTC.

The rearrangement joins TRBV14 to TRBJ2-5; the D gene is possibly TRBD1 (6 bases). Deletions cut 4 bases from V and 5 bases from J, with 11 bases between. The CDR3 is 13 residues long. Germline V CDR1 and CDR2: SGHDN, FVKESK. The CDR3, as DNA: TGTGCCAGCAGCCCAGGGGTTTCCGAGACCCAGTACTTC. It specifies CASSPGVSETQYF.

The chain is built from TRBV4-2 and TRBJ2-7; TRBD1 matches at 8 bases. Germline loops: CDR1 LGHNA, CDR2 YNFKEQ. The CDR3 contains 16 residues. The J segment lost 6 bases and the V segment lost 0 bases, leaving 10 bases of the junction unmatched. CDR3 loop: CASSQESVRQGSEQYF. The CDR3 DNA follows: TGTGCCAGCAGCCAAGAATCGGTGCGACAGGGGAGCGAGCAGTACTTC.

J is TRBJ1-2 and V is TRBV19, with 7 bases matching TRBD1. Germline-derived CDR1 and CDR2 are LNHDA and SQIVND (reference sequence). This CDR3 comprises 15 residues. Trimming removed 5 bases from V and 0 bases from J; junction bases left unmatched: 6. The CDR3 nucleotides are TGTGCCAGTAGTTCTCGTGACAGGGCTAACTATGGCTACACCTTC. It codes for CASSSRDRANYGYTF.

V usage is TRBV6-1 and J usage is TRBJ2-7; D unresolved. The CDR3 loop spans 12 amino acids. The V gene lost 1 base and the J gene lost 3 bases, with 4 bases spanning the gap. Germline CDR1 is MNHNS and CDR2 is SASEGT. CDR3 amino acids: CASSEGDYEQYF. The CDR3 DNA reads as TGTGCCAGCAGTGAAGGGGACTACGAGCAGTACTTC.

This chain uses TRBV9 with TRBJ2-1; 11 nucleotides agree with TRBD2. The CDR3 extends over 15 amino acids. CDR1 SGDLS and CDR2 YYNGEE come from the germline V gene. V lost 0 bases, J lost 9 bases, and 5 bases stayed unmatched. CDR3 sequence reads: CASSVELAGEGEQFF. CDR3 nucleotides: TGTGCCAGCAGCGTAGAACTAGCGGGAGAGGGTGAGCAGTTCTTC.

The chain is built from TRBV7-9 and TRBJ2-1; 9 nucleotides line up with TRBD2. With V trimmed by 6 bases and J by 3 bases, 6 bases remained unmatched. CDR3 length equals 15 residues. CDR1 SEHNR and CDR2 FQNEAQ come from the germline V gene (reference sequence). The CDR3 coding sequence is TGTGCCAGCAGTTCAGCGGGAGGCAACTACAATGAGCAGTTCTTC. Its translation: CASSSAGGNYNEQFF.

This clone showed up just once. CDR3 region: CASSADQGPNQPQHF. CDR3 nucleotide sequence: TGCGCCAGCTCTGCCGATCAGGGGCCTAATCAGCCCCAGCATTTT. The V gene is TRBV5-1, the J gene TRBJ1-5, with a weak D call TRBD1 (6 bases). Germline values: CDR1 SGHRS, CDR2 YFSETQ. V shed 7 bases and J shed 4 bases, with 18 bases lying between them. This CDR3 has 15 amino acids.

V is TRBV14 and J is TRBJ1-2; D is unclear. The CDR3 sequence is 15 residues long. V dropped 1 base and J dropped 3 bases, with 12 bases sitting between them. The germline V gene encodes CDR1 SGHDN and CDR2 FVKESK. The CDR3 bases are TGTGCCAGCAGCCAAGGGTACAGCTCCTACTATGGCTACACCTTC. As protein: CASSQGYSSYYGYTF.

This clone was found once. The chain joins TRBV5-6 to TRBJ2-1, with 7 bases that match TRBD2. After removal of 0 bases from V and 9 bases from J, the junction contained 3 bases not matched to a gene. From germline, CDR1 is SGHDT and CDR2 YYEEEE. The CDR3 totals 13 residues. The CDR3 DNA reads TGTGCCAGCAGCTTGGGACTAGCTCGTGAGCAGTTCTTC. It encodes CASSLGLAREQFF. Based on the CDR3 plus reference TRBV5-6 and TRBJ2-1, the full variable domain is DAGVTQSPTHLIKTRGQQVTLRCSPKSGHDTVSWYQQALGQGPQFIFQYYEEEERQRGNFPDRFSGHQFPNYSSELNVNALLLGDSALYLCASSLGLAREQFFGPGTRLTVL.

This clone was picked up one time. This chain connects TRBV19 to TRBJ2-1; 7 bases agree with TRBD1. This CDR3 region has 13 residues. Germline CDR1 reads LNHDA; CDR2 reads SQIVND (reference sequence). With 5 bases clipped from V and 5 bases from J, the junction kept 3 bases outside the gene matches. CDR3 coding DNA: TGTGCCAGTAGTCCCGGACAGGACAATGAGCAGTTCTTC. It encodes CASSPGQDNEQFF.

V is TRBV20-1 and J is TRBJ2-1, with TRBD2 as a possible D gene (6 bases). Germline-derived CDR1 and CDR2 are DFQATT and SNEGSKA (reference sequence). The CDR3 is made up of 11 amino acids. V was pared by 3 bases and J by 12 bases, with 12 bases between. CDR3 nucleotide sequence: TGCAGTGCTAGGACAGCGGGTGGGCAGTTCTTC. It yields the protein CSARTAGGQFF.

The J gene is TRBJ1-3, the V gene TRBV19; D may be TRBD1 (5 bases). CDR1 is LNHDA, CDR2 SQIVND, per germline (reference sequence). Trimming left V 8 bases short and J 2 bases short, with 7 bases between. CDR3 length: 12 amino acids. CDR3 amino acids: CASQGPGNTIYF. CDR3 DNA sequence: TGTGCCAGTCAGGGCCCTGGAAACACCATATATTTT.

The chain carries TRBV28 and TRBJ1-3; no reliable D call. This CDR3 is 17 amino acids long. Trimming took 5 bases from V and 4 from J, leaving 21 bases between them. Germline V gives CDR1 MDHEN, CDR2 SYDVKM. The CDR3 loop is CASSTAGSTKSGNTIYF. DNA of the CDR3: TGTGCCAGCAGTACAGCCGGGAGCACCAAGTCCGGAAACACCATATATTTT.

CDR3 loop: CATRTEGDSPLHF. CDR3 coding DNA: TGTGCCACGAGGACGGAAGGGGATTCACCCCTCCACTTT. The gene calls are TRBV2 and TRBJ1-6, with D possibly TRBD1 on 5 matching bases. This CDR3 contains 13 residues. Germline V gene data show CDR1 as SNHLY and CDR2 as FYNNEI. V lost 10 bases, J lost 8 bases, and 15 bases lay in between.

In regard to this clone: A single base separates this from a much larger clone, so it may be a read error. The chain carries TRBV5-1 and TRBJ1-6; weak D call: TRBD1 (6 bases). Germline CDR1 is SGHRS and CDR2 is YFSETQ. Deletions cut 0 bases from V and 5 bases from J, with 6 bases between. The CDR3 loop spans 14 amino acids. CDR3 nucleotides: TGCGCCAGCAGCTTGGACAGGGATAATTCACCCCTCCACTTT. This gives the protein CASSLDRDNSPLHF.

The table lists this clone with a few counts. V gene TRBV5-6 combines with J gene TRBJ1-4, with D perhaps matching TRBD1 (5 bases). Germline V gene lookup returns CDR1 SGHDT and CDR2 YYEEEE. Trimming removed 1 base at V and 3 bases at J, with 13 bases between. The CDR3 extends over 16 amino acids. CDR3 sequence: CASSLFGASANEKLFF. The CDR3 DNA sequence: TGTGCCAGCAGCTTGTTCGGGGCGTCGGCTAATGAAAAACTGTTTTTT. The full variable domain, completed using reference TRBV5-6 and TRBJ1-4, is DAGVTQSPTHLIKTRGQQVTLRCSPKSGHDTVSWYQQALGQGPQFIFQYYEEEERQRGNFPDRFSGHQFPNYSSELNVNALLLGDSALYLCASSLFGASANEKLFFGSGTQLSVL.